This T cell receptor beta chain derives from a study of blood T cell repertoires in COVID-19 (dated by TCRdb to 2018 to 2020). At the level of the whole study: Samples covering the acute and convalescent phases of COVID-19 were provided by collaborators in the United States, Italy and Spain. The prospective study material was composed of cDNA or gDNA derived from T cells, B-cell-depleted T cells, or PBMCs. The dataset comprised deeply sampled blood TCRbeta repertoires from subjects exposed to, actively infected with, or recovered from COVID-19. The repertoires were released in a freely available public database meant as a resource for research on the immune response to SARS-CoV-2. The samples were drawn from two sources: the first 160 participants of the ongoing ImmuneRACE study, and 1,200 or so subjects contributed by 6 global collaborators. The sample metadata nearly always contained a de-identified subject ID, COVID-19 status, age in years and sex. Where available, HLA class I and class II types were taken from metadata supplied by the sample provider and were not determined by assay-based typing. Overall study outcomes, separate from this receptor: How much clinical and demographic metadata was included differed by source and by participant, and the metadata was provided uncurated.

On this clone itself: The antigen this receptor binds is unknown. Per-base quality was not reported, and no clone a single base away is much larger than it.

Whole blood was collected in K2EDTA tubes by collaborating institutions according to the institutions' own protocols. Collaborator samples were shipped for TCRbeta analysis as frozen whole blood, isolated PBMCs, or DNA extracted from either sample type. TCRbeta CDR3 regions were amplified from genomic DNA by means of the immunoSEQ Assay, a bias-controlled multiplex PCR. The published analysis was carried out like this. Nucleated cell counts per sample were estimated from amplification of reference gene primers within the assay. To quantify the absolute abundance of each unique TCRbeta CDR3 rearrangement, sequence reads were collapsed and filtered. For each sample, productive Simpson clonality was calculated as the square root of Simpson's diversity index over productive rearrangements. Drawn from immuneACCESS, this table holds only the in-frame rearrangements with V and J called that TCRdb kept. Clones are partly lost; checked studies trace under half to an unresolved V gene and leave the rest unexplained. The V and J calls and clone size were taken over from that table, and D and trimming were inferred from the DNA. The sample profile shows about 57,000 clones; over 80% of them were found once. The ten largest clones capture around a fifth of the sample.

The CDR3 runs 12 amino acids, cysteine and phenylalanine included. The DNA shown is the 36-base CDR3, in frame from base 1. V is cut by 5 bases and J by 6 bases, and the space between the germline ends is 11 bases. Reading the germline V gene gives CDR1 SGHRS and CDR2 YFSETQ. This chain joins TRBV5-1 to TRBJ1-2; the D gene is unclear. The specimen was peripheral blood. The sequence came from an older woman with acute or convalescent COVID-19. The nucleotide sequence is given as TGCGCCAGCAGAGAATTGGGCGATGGCTACACCTTC. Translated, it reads CASRELGDGYTF.